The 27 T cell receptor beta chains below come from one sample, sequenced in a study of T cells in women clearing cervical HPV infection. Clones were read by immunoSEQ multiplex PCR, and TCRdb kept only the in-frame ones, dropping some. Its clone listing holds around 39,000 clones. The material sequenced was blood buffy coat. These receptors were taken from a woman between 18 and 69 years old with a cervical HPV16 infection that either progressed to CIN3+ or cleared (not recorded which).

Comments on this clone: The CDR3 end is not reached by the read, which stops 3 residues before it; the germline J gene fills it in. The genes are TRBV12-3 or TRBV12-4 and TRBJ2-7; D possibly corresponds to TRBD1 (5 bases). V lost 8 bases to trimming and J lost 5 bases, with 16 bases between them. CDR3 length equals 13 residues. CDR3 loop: CASRPGWGDEQYF. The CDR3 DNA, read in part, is TGTGCCAGCCGGCCAGGGTGGGGCGACGAG.

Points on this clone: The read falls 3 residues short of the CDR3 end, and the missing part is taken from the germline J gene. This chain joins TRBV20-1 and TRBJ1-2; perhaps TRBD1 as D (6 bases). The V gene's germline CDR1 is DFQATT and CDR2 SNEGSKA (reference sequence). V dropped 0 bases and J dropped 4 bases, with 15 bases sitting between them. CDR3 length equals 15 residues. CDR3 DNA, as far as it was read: TGCAGTGCTAGAGATGACGGGGGCGGGGGCTATGGC. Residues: CSARDDGGGGYG. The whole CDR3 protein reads CSARDDGGGGYGYTF.

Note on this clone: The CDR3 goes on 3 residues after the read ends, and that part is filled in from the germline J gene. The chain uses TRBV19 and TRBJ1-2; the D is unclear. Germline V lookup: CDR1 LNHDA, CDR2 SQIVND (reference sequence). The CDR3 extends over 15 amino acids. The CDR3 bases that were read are TGTGCCAGTAGTCTTACTAGCGGGATAGGGCTCGAC. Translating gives CASSLTSGIGLD. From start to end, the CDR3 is CASSLTSGIGLDYTF.

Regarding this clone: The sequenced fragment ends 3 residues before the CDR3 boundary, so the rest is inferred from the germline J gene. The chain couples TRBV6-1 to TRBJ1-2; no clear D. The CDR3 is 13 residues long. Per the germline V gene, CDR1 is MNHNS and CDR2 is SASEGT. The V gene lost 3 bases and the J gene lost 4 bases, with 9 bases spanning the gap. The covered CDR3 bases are TGTGCCAGCAGTGATGGCGGCCTCTATGGC. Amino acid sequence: CASSDGGLYG. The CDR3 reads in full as CASSDGGLYGYTF.

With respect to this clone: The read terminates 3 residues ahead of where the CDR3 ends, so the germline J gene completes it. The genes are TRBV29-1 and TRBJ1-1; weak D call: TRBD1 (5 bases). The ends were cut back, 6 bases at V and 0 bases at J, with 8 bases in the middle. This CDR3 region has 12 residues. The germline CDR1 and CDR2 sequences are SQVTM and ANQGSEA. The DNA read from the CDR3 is TGCAGCGTGGGGGGGTTGAACACTGAA. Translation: CSVGGLNTE. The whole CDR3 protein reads CSVGGLNTEAFF.

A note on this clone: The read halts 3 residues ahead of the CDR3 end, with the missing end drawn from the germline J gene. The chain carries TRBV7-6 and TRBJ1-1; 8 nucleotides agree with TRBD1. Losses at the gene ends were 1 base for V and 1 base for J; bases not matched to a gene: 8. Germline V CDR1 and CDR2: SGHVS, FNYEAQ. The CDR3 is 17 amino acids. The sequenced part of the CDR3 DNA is TGTGCCAGCAGCTTAGAAAGGGACAGGAGGGCGAACACTGAA. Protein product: CASSLERDRRANTE. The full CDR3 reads CASSLERDRRANTEAFF.

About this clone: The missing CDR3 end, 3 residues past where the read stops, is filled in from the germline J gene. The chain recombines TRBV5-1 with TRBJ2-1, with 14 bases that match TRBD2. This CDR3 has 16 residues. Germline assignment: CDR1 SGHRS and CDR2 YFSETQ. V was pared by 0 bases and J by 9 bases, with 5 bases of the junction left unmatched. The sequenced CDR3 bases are TGCGCCAGCAGCTTGGCCGGACTAGCGGGAGGAATTGAG. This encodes CASSLAGLAGGIE. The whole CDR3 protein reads CASSLAGLAGGIEQFF.

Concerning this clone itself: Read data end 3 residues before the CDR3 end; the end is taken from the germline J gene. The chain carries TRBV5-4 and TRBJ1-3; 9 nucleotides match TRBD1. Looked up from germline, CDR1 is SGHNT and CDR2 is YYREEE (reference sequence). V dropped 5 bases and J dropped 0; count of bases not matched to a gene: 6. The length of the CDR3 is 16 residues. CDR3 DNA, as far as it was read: TGTGCCAGCAGTTCCCCGGGACAGGGCTCTGGAAACACC. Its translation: CASSSPGQGSGNT. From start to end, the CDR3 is CASSSPGQGSGNTIYF. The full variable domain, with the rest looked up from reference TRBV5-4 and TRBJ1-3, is ETGVTQSPTHLIKTRGQQVTLRCSSQSGHNTVSWYQQALGQGPQFIFQYYREEENGRGNFPPRFSGLQFPNYSSELNVNALELDDSALYLCASSSPGQGSGNTIYFGEGSWLTVV.

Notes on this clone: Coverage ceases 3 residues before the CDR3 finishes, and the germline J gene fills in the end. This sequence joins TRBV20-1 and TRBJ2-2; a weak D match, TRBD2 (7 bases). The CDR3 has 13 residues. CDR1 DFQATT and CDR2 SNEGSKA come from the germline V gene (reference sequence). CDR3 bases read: TGCAGTGCTAGTAGTCGAGGGGGGGAAAAG. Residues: CSASSRGGEK. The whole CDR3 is CSASSRGGEKLFF.

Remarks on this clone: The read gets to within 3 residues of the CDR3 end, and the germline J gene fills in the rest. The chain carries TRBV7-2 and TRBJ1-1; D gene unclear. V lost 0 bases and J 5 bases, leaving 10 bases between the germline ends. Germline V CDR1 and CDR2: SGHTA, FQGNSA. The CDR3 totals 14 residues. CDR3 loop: CASSLAGGGTEAFF. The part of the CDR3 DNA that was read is TGTGCCAGCAGCTTAGCGGGTGGAGGGACTGAA.

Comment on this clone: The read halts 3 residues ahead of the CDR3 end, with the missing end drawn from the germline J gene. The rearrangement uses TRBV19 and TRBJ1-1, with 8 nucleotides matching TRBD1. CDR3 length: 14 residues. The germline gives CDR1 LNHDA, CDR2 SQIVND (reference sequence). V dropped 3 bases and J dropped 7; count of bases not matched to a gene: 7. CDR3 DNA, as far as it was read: TGTGCCAGTAGTATGGGCAGGGGGCCTGGTGAA. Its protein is CASSMGRGPGE. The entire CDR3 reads CASSMGRGPGEAFF.

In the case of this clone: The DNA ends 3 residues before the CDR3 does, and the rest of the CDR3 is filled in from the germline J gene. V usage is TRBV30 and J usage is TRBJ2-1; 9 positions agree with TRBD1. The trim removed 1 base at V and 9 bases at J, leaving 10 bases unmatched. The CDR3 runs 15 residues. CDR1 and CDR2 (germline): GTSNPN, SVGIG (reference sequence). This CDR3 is CAWSAGQGNQGEQFF. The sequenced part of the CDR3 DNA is TGTGCCTGGAGTGCAGGACAGGGGAATCAGGGTGAG.

The DNA read from the CDR3 is TGTGCCAGCAGCTCACAGGGCAATGAG. Amino acids: CASSSQGNE. The whole CDR3 reads CASSSQGNEQFF. This chain connects TRBV5-4 to TRBJ2-1, with a weak D call TRBD1 (6 bases). The CDR3 extends 3 residues past the end of the read, so its final part is completed from the germline J gene. The germline gives CDR1 SGHNT, CDR2 YYREEE (reference sequence). Between the trimmed V and J ends, which lost 3 bases and 6 bases, there was a span of 7 bases. This CDR3 has 12 residues.

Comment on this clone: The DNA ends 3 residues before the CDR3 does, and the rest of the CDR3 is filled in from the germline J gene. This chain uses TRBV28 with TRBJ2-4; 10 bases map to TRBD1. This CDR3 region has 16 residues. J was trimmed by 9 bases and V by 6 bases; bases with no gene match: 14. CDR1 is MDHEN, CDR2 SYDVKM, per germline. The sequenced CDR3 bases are TGTGCCAGCAGCCTCAGCCCGGGACAGGGGACAGGCATT. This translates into CASSLSPGQGTGI. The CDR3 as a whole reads CASSLSPGQGTGIQYF.

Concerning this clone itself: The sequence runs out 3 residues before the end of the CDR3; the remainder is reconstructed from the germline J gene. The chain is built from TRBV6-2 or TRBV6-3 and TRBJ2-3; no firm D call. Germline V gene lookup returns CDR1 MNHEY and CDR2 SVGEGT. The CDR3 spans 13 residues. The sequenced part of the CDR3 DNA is TGTGCCAGCAGTGCAGGATGGAACCAGCCG. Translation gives CASSAGWNQP. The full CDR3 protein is CASSAGWNQPQYF.

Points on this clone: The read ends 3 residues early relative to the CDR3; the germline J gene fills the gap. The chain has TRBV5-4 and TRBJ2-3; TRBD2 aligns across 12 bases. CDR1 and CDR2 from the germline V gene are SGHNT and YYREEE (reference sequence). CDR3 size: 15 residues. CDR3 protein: CASSLRLAGEETQYF. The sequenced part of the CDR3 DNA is TGTGCCAGCAGCCTCCGACTAGCGGGAGAAGAGACG.

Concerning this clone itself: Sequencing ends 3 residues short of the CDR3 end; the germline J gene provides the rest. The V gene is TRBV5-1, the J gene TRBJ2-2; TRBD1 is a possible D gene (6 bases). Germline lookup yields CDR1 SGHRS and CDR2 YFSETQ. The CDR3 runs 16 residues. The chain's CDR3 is CASSSVAGAPDSPLFF. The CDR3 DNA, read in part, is TGCGCCAGCAGTTCGGTTGCAGGGGCGCCAGATTCACCG.

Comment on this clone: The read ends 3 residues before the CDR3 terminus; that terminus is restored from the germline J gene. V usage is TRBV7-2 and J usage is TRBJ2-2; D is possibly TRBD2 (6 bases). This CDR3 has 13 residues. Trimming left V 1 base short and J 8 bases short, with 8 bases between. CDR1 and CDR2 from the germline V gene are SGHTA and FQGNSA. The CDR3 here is CASSLVGGGELFF. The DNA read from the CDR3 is TGTGCCAGCAGCTTAGTCGGGGGAGGGGAG.

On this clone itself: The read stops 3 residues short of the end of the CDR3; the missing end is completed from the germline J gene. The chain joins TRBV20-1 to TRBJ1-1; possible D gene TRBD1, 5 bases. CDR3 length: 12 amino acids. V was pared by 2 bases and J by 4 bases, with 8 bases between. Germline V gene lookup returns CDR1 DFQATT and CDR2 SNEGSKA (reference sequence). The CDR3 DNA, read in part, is TGCAGTGCTAGATACGGGGGCACTGAA. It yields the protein CSARYGGTE. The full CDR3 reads CSARYGGTEAFF.

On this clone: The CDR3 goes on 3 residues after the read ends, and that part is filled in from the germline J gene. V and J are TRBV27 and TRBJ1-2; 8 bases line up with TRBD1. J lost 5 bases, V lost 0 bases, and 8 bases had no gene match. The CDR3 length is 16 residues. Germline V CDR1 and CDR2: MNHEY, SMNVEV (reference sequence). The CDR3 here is CASSLSLTGGGYGYTF. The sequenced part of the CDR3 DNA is TGTGCCAGCAGTTTATCTCTCACAGGGGGAGGGTATGGC.

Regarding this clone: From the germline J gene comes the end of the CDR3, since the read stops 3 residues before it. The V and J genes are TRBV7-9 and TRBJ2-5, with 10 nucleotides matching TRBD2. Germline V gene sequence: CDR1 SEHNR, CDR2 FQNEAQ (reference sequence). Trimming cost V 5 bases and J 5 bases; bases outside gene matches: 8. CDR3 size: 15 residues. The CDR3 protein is CASSGLAGGRETQYF. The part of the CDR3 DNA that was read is TGTGCCAGCAGCGGCTTAGCGGGAGGCCGGGAGACC.

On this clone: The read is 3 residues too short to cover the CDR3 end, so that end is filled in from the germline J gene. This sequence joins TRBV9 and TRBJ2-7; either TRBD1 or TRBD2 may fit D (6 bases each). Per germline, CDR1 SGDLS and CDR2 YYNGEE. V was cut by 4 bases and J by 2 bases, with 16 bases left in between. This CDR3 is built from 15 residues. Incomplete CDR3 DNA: TGTGCCAGCAGCCCCCTATGGAGGGACACCTACGAG. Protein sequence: CASSPLWRDTYE. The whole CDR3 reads CASSPLWRDTYEQYF.

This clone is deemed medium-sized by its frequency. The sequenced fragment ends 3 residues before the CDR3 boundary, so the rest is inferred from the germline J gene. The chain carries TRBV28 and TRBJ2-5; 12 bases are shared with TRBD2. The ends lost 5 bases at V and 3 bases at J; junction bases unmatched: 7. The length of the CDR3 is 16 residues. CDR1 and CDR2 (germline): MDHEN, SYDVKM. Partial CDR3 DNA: TGTGCCAGCAGTCCCCGGACTAGCGGGATTGAAGAGACC. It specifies CASSPRTSGIEET. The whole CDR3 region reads CASSPRTSGIEETQYF.

CDR3 bases read: TGTGCCAGCAGCTTGGCCACCAGGGGAAACTATGGC. As protein: CASSLATRGNYG. In full, the CDR3 is CASSLATRGNYGYTF. V is TRBV5-4 and J is TRBJ1-2; D is perhaps TRBD1 (6 bases). The read gets to within 3 residues of the CDR3 end, and the germline J gene fills in the rest. Germline V CDR1 and CDR2: SGHNT, YYREEE (reference sequence). The CDR3 extends over 15 amino acids. The V end was cut by 0 bases, the J end by 2 bases, with 11 bases between.

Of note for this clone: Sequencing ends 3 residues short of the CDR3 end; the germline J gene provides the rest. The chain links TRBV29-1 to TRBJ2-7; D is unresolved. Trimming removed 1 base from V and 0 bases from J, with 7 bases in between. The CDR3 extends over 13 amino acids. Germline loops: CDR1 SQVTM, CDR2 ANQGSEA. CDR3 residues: CSVEGQASYEQYF. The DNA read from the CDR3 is TGCAGCGTTGAAGGGCAGGCCTCCTACGAG.

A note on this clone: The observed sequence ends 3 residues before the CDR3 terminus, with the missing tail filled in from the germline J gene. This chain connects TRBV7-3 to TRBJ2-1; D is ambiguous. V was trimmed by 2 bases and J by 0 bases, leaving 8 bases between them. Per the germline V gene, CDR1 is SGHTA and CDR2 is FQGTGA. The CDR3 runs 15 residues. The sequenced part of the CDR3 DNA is TGTGCCAGCAGCTTAGGCTCGAGCTCCTACAATGAG. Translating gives CASSLGSSSYNE. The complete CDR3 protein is CASSLGSSSYNEQFF.

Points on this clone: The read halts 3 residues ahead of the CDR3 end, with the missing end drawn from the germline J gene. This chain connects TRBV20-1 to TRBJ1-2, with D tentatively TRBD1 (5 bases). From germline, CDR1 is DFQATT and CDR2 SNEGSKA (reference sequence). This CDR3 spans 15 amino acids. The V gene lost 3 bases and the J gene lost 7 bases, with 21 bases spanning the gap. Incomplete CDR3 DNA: TGCAGTGCTAGTGGACACCCTGGGGATGGCGGTGGC. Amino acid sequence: CSASGHPGDGGG. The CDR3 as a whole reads CSASGHPGDGGGYTF.